This T cell receptor beta chain was sequenced for a study of human CD8 memory T cell subsets. Among CD8+ T cells, TPEX were CCR7+ PD-1+ TIGIT+ early memory cells with exhausted-like traits. Enrichment of total CD8+ T cells was achieved using negative magnetic separation. From duplicate vials of about 140,000 sorted CD8+ T cells per subset, RNA was isolated. There are 14 residues in the CDR3. Germline values: CDR1 SEHNR, CDR2 FQNEAQ (reference sequence). Sequencing libraries of TCR beta were made by UMI-labeled 5' RACE. For each CDR3 protein, TCRdb gives one entry from its re-call of the 5' RACE reads, without DNA. Recorded here are about 6,500 distinct CDR3 sequences; the top ten clones represent around 23%. Considering frequency, this clonotype is medium-sized. What it recognizes is unknown. Study-wide results and caveats: Compared with precursor exhausted T cells, stem-like memory T cells were suggested by Chao1 estimates to be more diverse. Clonotypes that made up the stem-like memory T cell repertoire overlapped minimally with the precursor exhausted T cell repertoire.

This chain uses TRBV7-9 with TRBJ1-5. The clonotype originates from a human donor in good health. The sample comprised CD8+ T cells from PBMCs. CDR3 sequence reads: CASSQSTANQPQHF. Full variable domain (missing parts from reference TRBV7-9 and TRBJ1-5): DTGVSQNPRHKITKRGQNVTFRCDPISEHNRLYWYRQTLGQGPEFLTYFQNEAQLEKSRLLSDRFSAERPKGSFSTLEIQRTEQGDSAMYLCASSQSTANQPQHFGDGTRLSIL.